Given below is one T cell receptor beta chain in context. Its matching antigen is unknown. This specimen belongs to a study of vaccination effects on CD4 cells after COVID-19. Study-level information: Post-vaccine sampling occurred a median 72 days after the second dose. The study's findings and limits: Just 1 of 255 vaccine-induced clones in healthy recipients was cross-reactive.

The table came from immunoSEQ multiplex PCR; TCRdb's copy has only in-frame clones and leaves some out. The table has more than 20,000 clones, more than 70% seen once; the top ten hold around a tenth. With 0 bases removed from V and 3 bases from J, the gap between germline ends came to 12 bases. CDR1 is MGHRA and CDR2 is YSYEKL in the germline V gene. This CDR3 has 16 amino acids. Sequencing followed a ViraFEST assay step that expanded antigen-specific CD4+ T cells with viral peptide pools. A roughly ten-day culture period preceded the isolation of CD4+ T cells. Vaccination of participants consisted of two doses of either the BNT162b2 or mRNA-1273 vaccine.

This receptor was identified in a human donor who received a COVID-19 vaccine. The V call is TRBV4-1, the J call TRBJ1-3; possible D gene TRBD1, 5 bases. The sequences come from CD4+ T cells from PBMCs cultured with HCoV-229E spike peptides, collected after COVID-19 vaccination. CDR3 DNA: TGCGCCAGCAGCCAAGAATGGAGGGGCGGTGGAAACACCATATATTTT. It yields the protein CASSQEWRGGGNTIYF.